One sample yielded the 6 T cell receptor beta chains listed below, sequenced in a study of T cell responses to AZD1222 COVID-19 vaccine. Sequencing was performed with immunoSEQ multiplex PCR; in TCRdb, only in-frame clones are kept and a portion is missing. The sample lists about 120,000 clones; around 94% were seen once. The material was peripheral blood, obtained on day 0 of AZD1222 vaccination. The receptors were sampled from an adult in good health.

The V gene is TRBV2, the J gene TRBJ1-2; D gene unclear. Trimming removed 0 bases from V and 2 bases from J, with 7 bases in between. The germline V gene has CDR1 SNHLY and CDR2 FYNNEI. This CDR3 comprises 14 residues. CDR3 loop: CASSEARRNYGYTF. The CDR3 bases are TGTGCCAGCAGTGAAGCGCGCCGGAACTATGGCTACACCTTC.

The gene calls are TRBV3-1 (or the pseudogene TRBV3-2) and TRBJ1-2; D remains ambiguous. Per germline, CDR1 LGHDT and CDR2 YNNKEL (reference sequence). V was clipped by 1 base and J by 6 bases, with 6 bases between them. This CDR3 has 12 residues. CDR3 sequence: CASSQVAHGYTF. The CDR3, as DNA: TGTGCCAGCAGCCAAGTGGCCCATGGCTACACCTTC.

This chain uses TRBV6-5 with TRBJ1-1; D not certain. The CDR3 is 14 residues long. The V and J ends lost 6 bases and 11 bases respectively, with 22 bases between them. The germline V gene encodes CDR1 MNHEY and CDR2 SVGAGI. For the CDR3, the DNA is TGTGCCAGCAGCACGTCCCGGGCTCCTGGGCCGGCTTTCTTT. This sequence encodes CASSTSRAPGPAFF.

This clone was found once. The V call is TRBV7-9, the J call TRBJ2-3; 7 bases are shared with TRBD2. In germline, CDR1 is SEHNR, CDR2 FQNEAQ (reference sequence). Unmatched junction bases numbered 15, after V lost 5 bases and J lost 4 bases. The CDR3 has 17 amino acids. DNA of the CDR3: TGTGCCAGCAGCCCCACGTTGTGGCGGGAGAGGGCAGATACGCAGTATTTT. Protein product: CASSPTLWRERADTQYF.

The V and J genes are TRBV7-9 and TRBJ1-4, with unresolved D. The CDR3 contains 16 residues. CDR1 and CDR2 from the germline V gene are SEHNR and FQNEAQ (reference sequence). Trimming pared 1 base from V and 6 bases from J, leaving 15 bases between. The CDR3 coding sequence is TGTGCCAGCAGCTTAGGAGGTTTCAGGACTTATGAAAAACTGTTTTTT. This codes for CASSLGGFRTYEKLFF.

The chain links TRBV7-2 to TRBJ1-1; D remains ambiguous. The CDR3 sequence is 13 residues long. From germline, CDR1 is SGHTA and CDR2 FQGNSA. V was cut by 0 bases and J by 3 bases, with 5 bases left in between. CDR3 amino acids: CASSLAGYTEAFF. The CDR3 nucleotides read TGTGCCAGCAGCTTAGCTGGTTACACTGAAGCTTTCTTT.